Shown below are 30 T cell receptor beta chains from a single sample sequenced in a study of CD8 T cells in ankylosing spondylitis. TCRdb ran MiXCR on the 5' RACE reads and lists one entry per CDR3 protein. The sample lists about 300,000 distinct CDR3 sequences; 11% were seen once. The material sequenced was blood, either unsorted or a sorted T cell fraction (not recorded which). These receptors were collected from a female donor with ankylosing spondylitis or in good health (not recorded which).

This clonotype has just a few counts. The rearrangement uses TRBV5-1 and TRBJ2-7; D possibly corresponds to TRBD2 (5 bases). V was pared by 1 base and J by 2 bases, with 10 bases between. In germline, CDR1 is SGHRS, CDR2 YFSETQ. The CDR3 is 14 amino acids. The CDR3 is CASSLTSEPYEQYF. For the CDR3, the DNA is TGCGCCAGCAGCTTGACTAGTGAACCCTACGAGCAGTACTTC.

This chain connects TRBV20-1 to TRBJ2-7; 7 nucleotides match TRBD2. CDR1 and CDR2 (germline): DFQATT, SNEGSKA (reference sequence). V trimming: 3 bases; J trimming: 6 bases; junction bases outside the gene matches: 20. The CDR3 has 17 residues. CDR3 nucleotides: TGCAGTGCTAGTCGGACTAGTCGCCTTCTGAGACTCGGCGAGCAGTACTTC. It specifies CSASRTSRLLRLGEQYF.

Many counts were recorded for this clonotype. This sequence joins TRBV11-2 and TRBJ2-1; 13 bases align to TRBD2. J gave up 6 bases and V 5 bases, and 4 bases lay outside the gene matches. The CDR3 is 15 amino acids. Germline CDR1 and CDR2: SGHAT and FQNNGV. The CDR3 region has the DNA TGTGCCAGCAGCCTCGGGACTAGCGGGGCCAATGAGCAGTTCTTC. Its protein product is CASSLGTSGANEQFF. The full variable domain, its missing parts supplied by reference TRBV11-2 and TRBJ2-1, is EAGVAQSPRYKIIEKRQSVAFWCNPISGHATLYWYQQILGQGPKLLIQFQNNGVVDDSQLPKDRFSAERLKGVDSTLKIQPAKLEDSAVYLCASSLGTSGANEQFFGPGTRLTVL.

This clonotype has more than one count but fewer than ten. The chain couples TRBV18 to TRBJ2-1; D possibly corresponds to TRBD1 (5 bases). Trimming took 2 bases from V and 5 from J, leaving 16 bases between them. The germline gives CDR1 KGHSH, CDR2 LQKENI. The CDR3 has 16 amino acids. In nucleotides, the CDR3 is TGTGCCAGCTCACCATTCATACAGGCGATCGACAATGAGCAGTTCTTC. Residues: CASSPFIQAIDNEQFF.

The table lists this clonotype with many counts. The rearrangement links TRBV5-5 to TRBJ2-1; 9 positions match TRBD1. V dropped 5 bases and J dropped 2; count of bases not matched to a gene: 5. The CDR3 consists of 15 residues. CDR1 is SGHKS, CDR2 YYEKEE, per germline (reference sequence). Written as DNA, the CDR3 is TGTGCCAGCAGAAAACAGGGGGCCACCTACAATGAGCAGTTCTTC. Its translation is CASRKQGATYNEQFF.

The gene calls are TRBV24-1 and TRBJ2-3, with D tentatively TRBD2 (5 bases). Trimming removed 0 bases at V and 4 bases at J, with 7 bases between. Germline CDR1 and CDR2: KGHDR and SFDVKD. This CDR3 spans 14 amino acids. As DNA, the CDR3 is TGTGCCACCAGTGATTTGGGACTCTCAGATACGCAGTATTTT. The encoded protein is CATSDLGLSDTQYF.

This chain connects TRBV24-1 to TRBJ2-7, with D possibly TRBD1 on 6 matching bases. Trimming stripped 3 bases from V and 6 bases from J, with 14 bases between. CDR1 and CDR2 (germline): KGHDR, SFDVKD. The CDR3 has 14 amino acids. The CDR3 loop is CATSDRAGAGEQYF. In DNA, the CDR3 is TGTGCCACCAGTGATAGGGCAGGGGCCGGCGAGCAGTACTTC.

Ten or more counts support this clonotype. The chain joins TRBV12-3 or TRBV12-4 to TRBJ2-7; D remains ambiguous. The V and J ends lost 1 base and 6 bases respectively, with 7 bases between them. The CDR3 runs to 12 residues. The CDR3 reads CASSLERAEQYF. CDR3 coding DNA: TGTGCCAGCAGTTTAGAACGGGCCGAGCAGTACTTC.

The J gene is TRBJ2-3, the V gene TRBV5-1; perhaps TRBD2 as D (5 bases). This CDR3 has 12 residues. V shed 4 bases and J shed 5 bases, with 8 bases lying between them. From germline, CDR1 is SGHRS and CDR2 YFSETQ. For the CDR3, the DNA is TGCGCCAGCAGCGAGGGCCGAGATACGCAGTATTTT. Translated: CASSEGRDTQYF.

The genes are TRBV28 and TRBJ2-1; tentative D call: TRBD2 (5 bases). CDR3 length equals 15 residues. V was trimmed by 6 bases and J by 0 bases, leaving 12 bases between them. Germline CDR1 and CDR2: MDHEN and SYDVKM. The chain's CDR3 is CASSPWRTSYNEQFF. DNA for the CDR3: TGTGCCAGCAGCCCTTGGAGGACCTCCTACAATGAGCAGTTCTTC.

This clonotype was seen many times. CDR3 bases: TGTGCCAGCAGTTCCAACCGGGACAGTCTCTTCAAACTGTTTTTT. Translating gives CASSSNRDSLFKLFF. The chain uses TRBV28 and TRBJ1-4; the match to TRBD1 covers 7 bases. The CDR3 covers 15 residues. V dropped 4 bases and J dropped 11; count of bases not matched to a gene: 13. The germline V gene has CDR1 MDHEN and CDR2 SYDVKM.

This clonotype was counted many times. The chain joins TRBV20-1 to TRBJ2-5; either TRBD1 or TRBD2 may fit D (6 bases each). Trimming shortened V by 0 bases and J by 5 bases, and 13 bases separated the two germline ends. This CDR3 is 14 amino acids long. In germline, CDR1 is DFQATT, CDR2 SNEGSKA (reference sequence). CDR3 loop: CSARDVRGGETQYF. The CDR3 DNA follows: TGCAGTGCTAGAGATGTCAGGGGAGGTGAGACCCAGTACTTC.

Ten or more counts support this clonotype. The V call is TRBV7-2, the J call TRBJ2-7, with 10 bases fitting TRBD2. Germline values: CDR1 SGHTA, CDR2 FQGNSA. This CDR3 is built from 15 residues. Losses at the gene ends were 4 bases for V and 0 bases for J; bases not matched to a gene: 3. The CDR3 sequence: CASSYLAGDSYEQYF. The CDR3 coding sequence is TGTGCCAGCAGCTACCTAGCGGGAGACTCCTACGAGCAGTACTTC.

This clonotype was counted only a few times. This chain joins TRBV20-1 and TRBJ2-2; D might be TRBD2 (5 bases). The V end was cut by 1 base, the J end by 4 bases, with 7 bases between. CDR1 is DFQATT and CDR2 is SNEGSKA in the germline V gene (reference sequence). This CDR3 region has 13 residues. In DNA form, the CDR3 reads TGCAGTGCTAGAGGAGGGAGCACCGGGGAGCTGTTTTTT. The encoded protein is CSARGGSTGELFF.

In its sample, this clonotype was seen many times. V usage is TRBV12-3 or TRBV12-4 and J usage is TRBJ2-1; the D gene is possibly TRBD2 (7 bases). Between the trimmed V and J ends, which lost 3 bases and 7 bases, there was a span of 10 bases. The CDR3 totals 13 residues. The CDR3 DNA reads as TGTGCCAGCAGTTTTGGGGGGGCGAATGAGCAGTTCTTC. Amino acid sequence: CASSFGGANEQFF.

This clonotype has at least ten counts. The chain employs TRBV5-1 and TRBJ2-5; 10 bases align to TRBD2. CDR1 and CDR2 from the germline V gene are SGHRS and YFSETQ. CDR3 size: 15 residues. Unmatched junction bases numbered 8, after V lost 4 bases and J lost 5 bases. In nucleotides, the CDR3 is TGCGCCAGCAGCCAAACGGGACTAGCGACGGAGACCCAGTACTTC. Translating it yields CASSQTGLATETQYF.

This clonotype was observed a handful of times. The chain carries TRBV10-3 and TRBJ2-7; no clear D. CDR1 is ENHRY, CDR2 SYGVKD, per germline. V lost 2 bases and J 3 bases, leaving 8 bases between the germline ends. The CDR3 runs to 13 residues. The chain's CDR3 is CAISEASFYEQYF. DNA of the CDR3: TGTGCCATCAGTGAGGCCAGCTTCTACGAGCAGTACTTC.

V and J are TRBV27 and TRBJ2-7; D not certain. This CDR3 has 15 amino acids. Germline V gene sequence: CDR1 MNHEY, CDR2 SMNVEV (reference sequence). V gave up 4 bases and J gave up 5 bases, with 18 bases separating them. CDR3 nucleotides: TGTGCCAGCAGTTCCCTCCCGTTGAGTCTGGACGAGCAGTACTTC. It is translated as CASSSLPLSLDEQYF.

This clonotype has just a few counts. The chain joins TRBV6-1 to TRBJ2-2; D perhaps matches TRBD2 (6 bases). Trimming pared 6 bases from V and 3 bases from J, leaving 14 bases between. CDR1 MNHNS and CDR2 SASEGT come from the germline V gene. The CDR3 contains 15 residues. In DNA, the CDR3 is TGTGCCAGCAGCTCTGACCGGAGGGACACCGGGGAGCTGTTTTTT. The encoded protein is CASSSDRRDTGELFF.

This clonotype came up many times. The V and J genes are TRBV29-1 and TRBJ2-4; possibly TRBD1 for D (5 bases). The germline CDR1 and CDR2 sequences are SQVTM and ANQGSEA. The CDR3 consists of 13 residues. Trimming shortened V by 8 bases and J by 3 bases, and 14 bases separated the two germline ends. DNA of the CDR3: TGCAGCCGGCGCAGGGTTGACAAAAACATTCAGTACTTC. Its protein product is CSRRRVDKNIQYF. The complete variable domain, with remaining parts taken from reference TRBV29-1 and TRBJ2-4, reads SAVISQKPSRDICQRGTSLTIQCQVDSQVTMMFWYRQQPGQSLTLIATANQGSEATYESGFVIDKFPISRPNLTFSTLTVSNMSPEDSSIYLCSRRRVDKNIQYFGAGTRLSVL.

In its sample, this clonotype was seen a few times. The CDR3 sequence: CASSLRTGANTGELFF. The CDR3 bases are TGTGCCAGCAGCCTCAGGACAGGGGCGAACACCGGGGAGCTGTTTTTT. This chain joins TRBV5-6 and TRBJ2-2; the match to TRBD1 covers 9 bases. Per germline, CDR1 SGHDT and CDR2 YYEEEE. V lost 4 bases and J lost 0; bases outside the gene matches: 4. This CDR3 is 16 amino acids long.

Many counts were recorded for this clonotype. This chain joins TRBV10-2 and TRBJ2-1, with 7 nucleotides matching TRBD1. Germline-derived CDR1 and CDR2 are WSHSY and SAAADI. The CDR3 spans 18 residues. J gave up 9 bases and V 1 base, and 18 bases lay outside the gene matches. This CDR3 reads CASSEWLLSPTGAFEQFF. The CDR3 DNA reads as TGCGCCAGCAGTGAGTGGTTGCTGAGCCCAACAGGGGCATTTGAGCAGTTCTTC.

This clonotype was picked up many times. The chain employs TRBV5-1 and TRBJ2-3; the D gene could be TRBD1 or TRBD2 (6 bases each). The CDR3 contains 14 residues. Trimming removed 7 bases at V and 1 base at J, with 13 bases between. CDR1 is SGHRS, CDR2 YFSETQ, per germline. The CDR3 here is CASHPGGRTDTQYF. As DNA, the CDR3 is TGCGCCAGCCATCCTGGGGGGCGCACAGATACGCAGTATTTT.

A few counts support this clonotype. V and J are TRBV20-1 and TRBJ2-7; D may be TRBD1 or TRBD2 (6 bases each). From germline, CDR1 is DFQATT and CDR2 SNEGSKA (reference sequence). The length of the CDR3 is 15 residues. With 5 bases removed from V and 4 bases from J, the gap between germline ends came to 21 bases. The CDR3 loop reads CSAWGLDPRGYEQYF. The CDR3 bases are TGCAGTGCTTGGGGACTCGACCCCAGGGGATACGAGCAGTACTTC.

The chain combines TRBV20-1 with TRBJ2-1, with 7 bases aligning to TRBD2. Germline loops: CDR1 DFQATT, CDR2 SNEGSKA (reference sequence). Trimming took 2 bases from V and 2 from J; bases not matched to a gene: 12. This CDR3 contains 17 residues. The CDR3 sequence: CSARLGGASGTYNEQFF. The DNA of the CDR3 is TGCAGTGCTAGACTGGGAGGGGCTAGCGGTACCTACAATGAGCAGTTCTTC.

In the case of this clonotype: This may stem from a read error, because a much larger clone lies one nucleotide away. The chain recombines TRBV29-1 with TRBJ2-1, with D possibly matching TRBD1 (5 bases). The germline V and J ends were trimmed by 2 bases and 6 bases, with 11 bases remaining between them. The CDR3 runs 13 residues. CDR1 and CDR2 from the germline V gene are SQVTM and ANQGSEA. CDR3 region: CSVELGHCNEQFF. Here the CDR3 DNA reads TGCAGCGTTGAATTGGGGCACTGCAATGAGCAGTTCTTC.

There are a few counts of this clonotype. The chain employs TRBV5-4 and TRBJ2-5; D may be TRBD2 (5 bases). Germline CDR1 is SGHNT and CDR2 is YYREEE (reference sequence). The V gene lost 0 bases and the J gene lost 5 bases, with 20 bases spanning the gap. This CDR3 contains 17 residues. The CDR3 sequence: CASSLGRALTLGETQYF. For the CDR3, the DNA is TGTGCCAGCAGCTTGGGGCGGGCACTAACCCTTGGGGAGACCCAGTACTTC.

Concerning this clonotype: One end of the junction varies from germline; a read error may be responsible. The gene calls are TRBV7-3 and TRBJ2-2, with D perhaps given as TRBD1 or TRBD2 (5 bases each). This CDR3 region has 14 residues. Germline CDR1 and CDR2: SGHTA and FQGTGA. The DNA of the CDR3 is TGTGCCAGCAGCTTATCCAGGGATACCGGGGAGCAGTTTTTT. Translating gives CASSLSRDTGEQFF.

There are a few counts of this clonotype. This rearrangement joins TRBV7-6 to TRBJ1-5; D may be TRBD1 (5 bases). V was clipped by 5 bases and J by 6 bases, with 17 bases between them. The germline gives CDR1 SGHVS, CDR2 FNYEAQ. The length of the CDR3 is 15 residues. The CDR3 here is CASSRDGGAGQPQHF. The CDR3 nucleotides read TGTGCCAGCAGCCGAGACGGGGGAGCGGGTCAGCCCCAGCATTTT.

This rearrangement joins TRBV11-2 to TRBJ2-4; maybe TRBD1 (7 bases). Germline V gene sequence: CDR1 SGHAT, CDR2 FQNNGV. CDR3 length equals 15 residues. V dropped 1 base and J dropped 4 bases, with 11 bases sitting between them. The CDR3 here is CASSLVAGGKNIQYF. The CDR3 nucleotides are TGTGCCAGCAGCTTAGTGGCAGGGGGGAAAAACATTCAGTACTTC. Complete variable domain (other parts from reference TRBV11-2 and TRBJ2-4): EAGVAQSPRYKIIEKRQSVAFWCNPISGHATLYWYQQILGQGPKLLIQFQNNGVVDDSQLPKDRFSAERLKGVDSTLKIQPAKLEDSAVYLCASSLVAGGKNIQYFGAGTRLSVL.